This T cell receptor (beta chain) was obtained from a study of blood T cells in healthy people across ages. Donors each provided approximately 9.6 milliliters of peripheral blood. In the case of this clonotype: Its antigen is not identified.

V shed 2 bases and J 4 bases; nucleotides not matched to a gene: 4. The CDR3 extends over 15 amino acids. In germline, CDR1 is DFQATT, CDR2 SNEGSKA (reference sequence). Through a sample-barcoded 5' primer and a J-beta primer mix, a second PCR was run for about 6 to 11 cycles. TCRdb independently ran MiXCR on the 5' RACE reads; one entry per CDR3 protein. This table has 590,000 or so distinct CDR3 sequences, 25% to 30% appearing once. Study-level results: It was not possible, with unsorted PBMCs, to conclusively compare naive and antigen-experienced cells.

The V and J genes are TRBV20-1 and TRBJ2-2; the match to TRBD2 covers 10 bases. The receptor's source is a woman of 80 years or more in good health. Sequencing was performed on blood. The CDR3 spells CSARPAGGPTGELFF. CDR3 sequence (DNA): TGCAGTGCTAGACCAGCGGGGGGGCCCACCGGGGAGCTGTTTTTT.